This TCR beta chain was sequenced in a study of prognosis after radiotherapy for stage I lung cancer. This clonotype was picked up many times. Starting from genomic DNA, TCR beta CDR3 was amplified through two-round multiplex PCR. The use of primers specific to each TRBV and TRBJ gene characterized first-round PCR. A single record per CDR3 protein comes from TCRdb applying MiXCR to the multiplex PCR reads. The sample has roughly 30,000 distinct CDR3 sequences, 25% to 40% seen once. Sequenced here: PBMCs, sampled before or after stereotactic body radiation therapy (not recorded which). The TCR was taken from a donor aged 50 or older with non-small cell lung cancer.

The CDR3 coding sequence is TGTGCCAGCAGCCAAGATCTGAGGGAGTGGGATCTGGGGGCCAACGTCCTGACTTTC. Encoded protein: CASSQDLREWDLGANVLTF. The chain carries TRBV3-1 and TRBJ2-6; possible D gene TRBD2, 5 bases. V lost 0 bases, J lost 4 bases, and 19 bases lay in between. Germline V gives CDR1 LGHDT, CDR2 YNNKEL (reference sequence). The CDR3 is 19 amino acids.